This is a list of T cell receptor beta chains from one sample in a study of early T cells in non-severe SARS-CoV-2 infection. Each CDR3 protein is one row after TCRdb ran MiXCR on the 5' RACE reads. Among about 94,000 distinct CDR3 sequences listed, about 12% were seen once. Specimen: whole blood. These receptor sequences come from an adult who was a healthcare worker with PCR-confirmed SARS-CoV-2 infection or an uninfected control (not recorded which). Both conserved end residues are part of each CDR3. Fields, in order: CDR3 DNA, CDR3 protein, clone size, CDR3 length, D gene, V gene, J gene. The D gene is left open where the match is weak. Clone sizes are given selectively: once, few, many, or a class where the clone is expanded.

TGTGCCAGCAGAGCCCTGGCGGGCCACAATCAGCCCCAGCATTTT,CASRALAGHNQPQHF,many,15,-,TRBV2,TRBJ1-5
TGTGCCAGCAGCCAACAGACAGGAACTGGAAACACCATATATTTT,CASSQQTGTGNTIYF,-,15,-,TRBV4-2,TRBJ1-3
TGCAGCGTTGGGAGACAGGGATTTTTCGTAGGTGAGCAGTTCTTC,CSVGRQGFFVGEQFF,once,15,TRBD1,TRBV29-1,TRBJ2-1
TGTGCCAGCAGCAGCACCGATACGGGCAGGGAGCAGTTCTTC,CASSSTDTGREQFF,few,14,-,TRBV6-2/TRBV6-3,TRBJ2-1
TGCGCCAGCAGCCAAGATAGGGACATTCGTATTGGCTACACCTTC,CASSQDRDIRIGYTF,few,15,-,TRBV4-1,TRBJ1-2
TGTGCCAGCAGTTTTACCGCCACCACAGATACGCAGTATTTT,CASSFTATTDTQYF,many,14,-,TRBV6-5,TRBJ2-3
TGTGCCAGCAGTCTTACTAGCGGTCGCACAGATACGCAGTATTTT,CASSLTSGRTDTQYF,few,15,TRBD2,TRBV3-1,TRBJ2-3
TGTGCCAGCAGTTTCTTAGGGGCTGGAGCGAGCACAGATACGCAGTATTTT,CASSFLGAGASTDTQYF,-,17,-,TRBV28,TRBJ2-3
TGCAGTGCGCTCACGGGCAGTCACTCTGGAAACACCATATATTTT,CSALTGSHSGNTIYF,-,15,-,TRBV20-1,TRBJ1-3
TGTGCCACTTCGGGGGGTCACGAGCAGTACTTC,CATSGGHEQYF,many,11,TRBD2,TRBV12-3/TRBV12-4,TRBJ2-7
TGCGCCAGCAGCCAGGACGGGATTAATGAGCAGTTCTTC,CASSQDGINEQFF,many,13,-,TRBV4-1,TRBJ2-1